This T cell receptor beta chain was sequenced for a study of blood T cell repertoires in COVID-19. Turning to the study itself: Samples of COVID-19 (acute and convalescent) were obtained from the United States, Italy and Spain. T cells, B-cell-depleted T cells, or PBMCs provided the cDNA or gDNA that served as material.

The CDR3 runs to 15 residues. The germline gives CDR1 SGHRS, CDR2 YFSETQ. The V gene end was trimmed by 1 base and the J gene end by 4 bases; junction bases not matched to a gene: 6. Per the original methods: Nucleated cell number was recorded as an estimate derived from reference gene primer amplification. Libraries were prepared by immunoSEQ multiplex PCR; TCRdb keeps only in-frame clonotypes and omits some of them. V, J and clone size derive from that table, while D and trimming were established from the DNA sequence. In the table there are around 370,000 clones, approximately 91% of which are singletons.

Sequenced material: peripheral blood. This receptor was obtained from a woman in her sixties or seventies with COVID-19, enrolled during active disease. V is TRBV5-1 and J is TRBJ2-5; 8 bases line up with TRBD2. Here the CDR3 reads CASSLSGGQGETQYF. The DNA of the CDR3 is TGCGCCAGCAGCTTGAGCGGGGGCCAGGGAGAGACCCAGTACTTC.